The rows below give T cell receptor beta chains drawn from one sample of a study of blood T cell repertoires in COVID-19. Measured with immunoSEQ multiplex PCR; TCRdb has only the in-frame clones, and not every one. The sample lists tens of thousands of clones; 70% to 90% were seen once. Material for sequencing was peripheral blood. Source of these receptors: a man aged 35-49 years with active COVID-19. Each CDR3 is given with its conserved first and last residue. Each record gives: J gene, V gene, D gene, clone size, CDR3 protein, CDR3 DNA. D genes are given only for firm matches. Not every row has a clone size; where given, it reads once, few, many or a size class.

J: TRBJ2-5; V: TRBV5-4; D: TRBD2; size: -; CDR3: CASRATSGYWETQYF; DNA: TGTGCCAGCAGGGCGACTAGCGGCTATTGGGAGACCCAGTACTTC
J: TRBJ2-7; V: TRBV27; D: TRBD2; size: -; CDR3: CASSFGRDYSYEQYF; DNA: TGTGCCAGCAGTTTTGGAAGGGACTACTCCTACGAGCAGTACTTC
J: TRBJ1-6; V: TRBV19; D: -; size: -; CDR3: CASSLQKNSPLHF; DNA: TGTGCCAGTAGTTTACAGAAGAATTCACCCCTCCACTTT
J: TRBJ2-2; V: TRBV5-1; D: TRBD2; size: -; CDR3: CASSLAGGDGTGELFF; DNA: TGCGCCAGCAGCTTGGCCGGGGGGGATGGAACCGGGGAGCTGTTTTTT
J: TRBJ2-6; V: TRBV27; D: -; size: -; CDR3: CASSLLAGRGGETSGANVLTF; DNA: TGTGCCAGCAGTTTATTGGCTGGAAGGGGCGGTGAAACCTCTGGGGCCAACGTCCTGACTTTC
J: TRBJ2-2; V: TRBV11-3; D: -; size: few; CDR3: CASSPGQNTGELFF; DNA: TGTGCCAGCAGCCCGGGACAGAACACCGGGGAGCTGTTTTTT
J: TRBJ2-3; V: TRBV29-1; D: TRBD2; size: once; CDR3: CSVELSGRPDTQYF; DNA: TGCAGCGTTGAACTTAGCGGGAGACCAGATACGCAGTATTTT
J: TRBJ1-5; V: TRBV30; D: TRBD1; size: few; CDR3: CAWSVPVQGGDQPQHF; DNA: TGTGCCTGGAGTGTACCAGTACAGGGGGGAGATCAGCCCCAGCATTTT
J: TRBJ1-3; V: TRBV5-4; D: -; size: -; CDR3: CASSAETGISGNTIYF; DNA: TGTGCCAGCAGTGCCGAAACAGGAATCTCTGGAAACACCATATATTTT
J: TRBJ1-1; V: TRBV7-6; D: TRBD1; size: once; CDR3: CASWTGTLFDLNTEAFF; DNA: TGTGCCAGCTGGACAGGGACCTTATTCGACTTGAACACTGAAGCTTTCTTT
J: TRBJ2-7; V: TRBV27; D: -; size: -; CDR3: CASSLEAGVYEQYF; DNA: TGTGCCAGCAGTTTAGAAGCGGGCGTCTACGAGCAGTACTTC
J: TRBJ1-1; V: TRBV7-9; D: -; size: -; CDR3: CASSLISLAFF; DNA: TGTGCCAGCAGCTTAATTAGTCTGGCTTTCTTT
J: TRBJ2-3; V: TRBV28; D: -; size: -; CDR3: CASSHRQVSTDTQYF; DNA: TGTGCCAGCAGTCACAGGCAGGTATCGACAGATACGCAGTATTTT
J: TRBJ1-3; V: TRBV4-1; D: TRBD1; size: -; CDR3: CASSPTGTGRNTIYF; DNA: TGCGCCAGCAGCCCTACCGGGACAGGAAGAAACACCATATATTTT
J: TRBJ1-1; V: TRBV5-4; D: TRBD1; size: -; CDR3: CASSPRQGLNTEAFF; DNA: TGTGCCAGCAGCCCCAGACAGGGCTTGAACACTGAAGCTTTCTTT
J: TRBJ1-1; V: TRBV11-2; D: -; size: few; CDR3: CASSFQPGGTEAFF; DNA: TGTGCCAGCAGCTTTCAACCCGGAGGGACTGAAGCTTTCTTT
J: TRBJ2-1; V: TRBV10-1; D: TRBD2; size: -; CDR3: CASSESGGSDYNEQFF; DNA: TGCGCCAGCAGTGAGTCTGGCGGGAGTGACTACAATGAGCAGTTCTTC
J: TRBJ2-1; V: TRBV2; D: TRBD2; size: once; CDR3: CASRSRASGEQFF; DNA: TGTGCCAGCAGGAGCCGGGCTAGCGGTGAGCAGTTCTTC
J: TRBJ1-1; V: TRBV5-1; D: TRBD1; size: once; CDR3: CASSFSMTGGNTEAFF; DNA: TGCGCCAGCAGCTTTTCAATGACAGGGGGGAACACTGAAGCTTTCTTT
J: TRBJ2-5; V: TRBV11-2; D: -; size: -; CDR3: CASSLDPAEETQYF; DNA: TGTGCCAGCAGCTTAGATCCAGCGGAAGAGACCCAGTACTTC
J: TRBJ2-2; V: TRBV25-1; D: -; size: once; CDR3: CASSERESGELFF; DNA: TGTGCCAGCAGTGAAAGGGAGTCCGGGGAGCTGTTTTTT
J: TRBJ1-5; V: TRBV27; D: TRBD1; size: -; CDR3: CASSFLDRLGYQPQHF; DNA: TGTGCCAGCAGTTTCTTGGACAGGTTGGGTTATCAGCCCCAGCATTTT
J: TRBJ1-2; V: TRBV11-2; D: -; size: -; CDR3: CASRWKIGPTIEANYGYTF; DNA: TGTGCCAGCAGGTGGAAGATAGGTCCGACAATTGAAGCTAACTATGGCTACACCTTC
J: TRBJ1-2; V: TRBV7-9; D: TRBD1; size: few; CDR3: CATLTGTGVNGYTF; DNA: TGTGCCACTCTTACCGGGACAGGGGTGAACGGCTACACCTTC
J: TRBJ1-1; V: TRBV27; D: TRBD1; size: -; CDR3: CASSDMGWGTGDTEAFF; DNA: TGTGCCAGCAGTGATATGGGGTGGGGGACAGGGGACACTGAAGCTTTCTTT
J: TRBJ2-1; V: TRBV19; D: TRBD2; size: -; CDR3: CASSPSTSTNEQFF; DNA: TGTGCCAGTAGTCCCTCGACTAGCACCAATGAGCAGTTCTTC
J: TRBJ2-7; V: TRBV7-9; D: -; size: -; CDR3: CASSLTGAEQYF; DNA: TGTGCCAGCAGCCTGACAGGAGCCGAGCAGTACTTC
J: TRBJ1-3; V: TRBV3-1/TRBV3-2; D: -; size: few; CDR3: CASSQDRVSGNTIYF; DNA: TGTGCCAGCAGCCAAGACAGGGTCTCTGGAAACACCATATATTTT
J: TRBJ1-6; V: TRBV19; D: TRBD1; size: many; CDR3: CASSIGAGQGNSPLHF; DNA: TGTGCCAGTAGTATAGGGGCCGGACAGGGGAATTCACCCCTCCACTTT
J: TRBJ1-1; V: TRBV27; D: -; size: -; CDR3: CASSPHTYTEAFF; DNA: TGTGCCAGCAGTCCCCACACCTACACTGAAGCTTTCTTT
J: TRBJ1-2; V: TRBV20-1; D: -; size: -; CDR3: CSAREIYGYTF; DNA: TGCAGTGCCAGGGAAATCTATGGCTACACCTTC
J: TRBJ2-1; V: TRBV2; D: -; size: once; CDR3: CASSGGREQFF; DNA: TGTGCCAGCAGCGGGGGACGGGAGCAGTTCTTC
J: TRBJ2-3; V: TRBV10-3; D: TRBD2; size: -; CDR3: CAISESMQAGTPDTQYF; DNA: TGTGCCATCAGTGAGTCCATGCAAGCGGGAACCCCAGATACGCAGTATTTT